These T cell receptor beta chains were read from a single sample in a study of blood T cell repertoires in COVID-19. The assay was immunoSEQ multiplex PCR, and TCRdb's table has in-frame clones only and misses some. The profile shows approximately 170,000 clones, 90% to 95% of them singletons. Sequences were obtained from peripheral blood. The receptors originated from a woman between 55 and 75 years old with COVID-19, enrolled during active disease. CDR3s include the opening cysteine and the closing phenylalanine or tryptophan. A D gene is named only where the DNA matches it firmly. Rows give clone size only sometimes, using once, few, many, or a class for an expanded clone.

clone_size	d_call	v_call	j_call	cdr3_nt	cdr3_aa
-	-	TRBV14	TRBJ1-1	TGTGCCAGCAGCCACTCGCAGTCGGAGTGGTACACTGAAGCTTTCTTT	CASSHSQSEWYTEAFF
-	-	TRBV7-8	TRBJ1-2	TGTGCCAGCAGCTTAAACAGGGACTATGGCTACACCTTC	CASSLNRDYGYTF
-	TRBD1	TRBV7-2	TRBJ1-6	TGTGCCAGCAGCTTAGCGCCGACAGGGGCTGGTTCACCCCTCCACTTT	CASSLAPTGAGSPLHF
-	-	TRBV7-2	TRBJ1-5	TGTGCCAGCAGCTTAGAAAATTATAGCAATCAGCCCCAGCATTTT	CASSLENYSNQPQHF
-	TRBD2	TRBV5-1	TRBJ2-1	TGCGCCAGCAGCTTGGGCTCTAGCGGTGTCAATGAGCAGTTCTTC	CASSLGSSGVNEQFF
-	-	TRBV6-5	TRBJ1-1	TGTGCCAGCAGTACTGGGAACACAGGTGAAGCTTTCTTT	CASSTGNTGEAFF
-	TRBD1	TRBV9	TRBJ1-1	TGTGCCAGCAGCGTAGGCGATCGCGACCACAGGGGGAAGAACACTGAAGCTTTCTTT	CASSVGDRDHRGKNTEAFF
-	-	TRBV23-1	TRBJ1-6	TGCGCCAGCAGTCATAACAGGGAAGGTTCACCCCTCCACTTT	CASSHNREGSPLHF
-	-	TRBV5-5	TRBJ2-3	TGTGCCAGCAGCTTGATCTCTAGTCTCACAGATACGCAGTATTTT	CASSLISSLTDTQYF
-	TRBD2	TRBV24-1	TRBJ2-1	TGTGCCACCAGCCGGGGGGGGCTAGGTTACAATGAGCAGTTCTTC	CATSRGGLGYNEQFF
-	TRBD1	TRBV29-1	TRBJ1-1	TGCAGCGTTGGACAGGGTTGGCAGCCTGAAGCTTTCTTT	CSVGQGWQPEAFF
-	TRBD1	TRBV29-1	TRBJ1-2	TGCAGCGTTGTGTACGGGACAGACTATGGCTACACCTTC	CSVVYGTDYGYTF
few	-	TRBV19	TRBJ2-2	TGTGCCAGTAAATTCCAGGGAGGCACCGGGGAGCTGTTTTTT	CASKFQGGTGELFF
-	-	TRBV5-6	TRBJ2-5	TGTGCCAGCAGCTTCTCGGTGGGCGCTGGGACATGGGAGACCCAGTACTTC	CASSFSVGAGTWETQYF
-	TRBD1	TRBV18	TRBJ1-2	TGTGCCAGCTCATTGGGACAGGGGTATGGCTACACCTTC	CASSLGQGYGYTF
-	TRBD1	TRBV6-1	TRBJ2-5	TGTGCCAGCAGTGAAGCGCTAACAGGGGTTCTGGAGACCCAGTACTTC	CASSEALTGVLETQYF
-	-	TRBV27	TRBJ1-4	TGTGCCAGCAGTTTAGCCAGGGATAATGAAAAACTGTTTTTT	CASSLARDNEKLFF
once	-	TRBV5-6	TRBJ2-2	TGTGCCAGCAGCTTGGCGGGGGTTGGCGGGGAGCTGTTTTTT	CASSLAGVGGELFF
-	-	TRBV6-2/TRBV6-3	TRBJ1-5	TGTGCCAGCAGTTACCCGGGCCGGCGGGGCAATCAGCCCCAGCATTTT	CASSYPGRRGNQPQHF
-	-	TRBV27	TRBJ1-6	TGTGCCAGCAAAGTGGCAGGGGTTTTTTCACCCCTCCACTTT	CASKVAGVFSPLHF
once	-	TRBV4-1	TRBJ2-7	TGCGCCAGCAGCCAAGCTGGAGCTTACGAGCAGTACTTC	CASSQAGAYEQYF
-	-	TRBV18	TRBJ1-3	TGTGCCAGCTCGTCAGGGGTGGAAGGAAACACCATATATTTT	CASSSGVEGNTIYF
once	-	TRBV2	TRBJ1-1	TGTGCCAGCAGTGCAGGGTCTGAAGCTTTCTTT	CASSAGSEAFF
-	-	TRBV19	TRBJ1-6	TGTGCCAGTAAGCGGGGTCTTGGATCACCCCTCCACTTT	CASKRGLGSPLHF